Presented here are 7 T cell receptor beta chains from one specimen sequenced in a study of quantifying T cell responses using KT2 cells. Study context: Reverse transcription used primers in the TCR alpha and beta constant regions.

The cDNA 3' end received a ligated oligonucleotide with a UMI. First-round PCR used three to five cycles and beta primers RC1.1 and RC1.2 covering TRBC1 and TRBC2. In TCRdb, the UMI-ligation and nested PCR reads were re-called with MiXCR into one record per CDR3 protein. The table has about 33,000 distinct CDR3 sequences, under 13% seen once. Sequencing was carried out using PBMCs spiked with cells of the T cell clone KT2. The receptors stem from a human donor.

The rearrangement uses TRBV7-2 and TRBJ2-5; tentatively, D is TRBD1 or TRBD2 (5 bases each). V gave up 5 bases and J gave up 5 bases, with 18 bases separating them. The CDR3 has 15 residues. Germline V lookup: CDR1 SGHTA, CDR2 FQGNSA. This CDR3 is CASSRDGAPGETQYF. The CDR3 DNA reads TGTGCCAGCAGCCGAGACGGGGCCCCTGGGGAGACCCAGTACTTC.

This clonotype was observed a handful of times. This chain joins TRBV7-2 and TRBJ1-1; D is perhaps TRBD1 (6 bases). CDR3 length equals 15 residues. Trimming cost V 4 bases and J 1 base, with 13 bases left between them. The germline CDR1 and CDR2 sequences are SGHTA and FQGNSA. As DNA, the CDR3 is TGTGCCAGCAGCTCAATCTACAGGGCGAACACTGAAGCTTTCTTT. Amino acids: CASSSIYRANTEAFF. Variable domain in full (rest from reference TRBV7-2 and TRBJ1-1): GAGVSQSPSNKVTEKGKDVELRCDPISGHTALYWYRQSLGQGLEFLIYFQGNSAPDKSGLPSDRFSAERTGGSVSTLTIQRTQQEDSAVYLCASSSIYRANTEAFFGQGTRLTVV.

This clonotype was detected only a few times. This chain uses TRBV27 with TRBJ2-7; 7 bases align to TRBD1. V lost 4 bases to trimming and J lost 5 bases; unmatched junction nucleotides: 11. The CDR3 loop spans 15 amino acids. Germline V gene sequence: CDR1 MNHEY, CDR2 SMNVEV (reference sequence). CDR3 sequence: CASSSLWQGENEQYF. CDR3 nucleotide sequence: TGTGCCAGCAGTTCTTTATGGCAGGGGGAGAACGAGCAGTACTTC.

The DNA for the CDR3 is TGTGCCAGCATCCGAAGCTCCTATAATTCACCCCTCCACTTT. This encodes CASIRSSYNSPLHF. The rearrangement uses TRBV5-8 and TRBJ1-6; D not resolved. CDR1 is SGHTS and CDR2 is YDEGEE in the germline V gene. V was pared by 6 bases and J by 0 bases, with 7 bases between. The CDR3 is 14 residues long.

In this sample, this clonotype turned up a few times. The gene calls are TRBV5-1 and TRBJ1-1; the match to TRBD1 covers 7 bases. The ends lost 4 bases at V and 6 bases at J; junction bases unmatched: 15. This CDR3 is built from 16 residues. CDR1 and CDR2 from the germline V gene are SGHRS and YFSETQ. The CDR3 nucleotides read TGCGCCAGCAGCGCCACCATCGACAGGGATTTTGCTGAAGCTTTCTTT. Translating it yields CASSATIDRDFAEAFF.

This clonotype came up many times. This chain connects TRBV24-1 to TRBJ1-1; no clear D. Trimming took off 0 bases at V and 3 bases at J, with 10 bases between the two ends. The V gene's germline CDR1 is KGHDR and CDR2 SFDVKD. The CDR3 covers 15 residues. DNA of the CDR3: TGTGCCACCAGTGATTTGGGCCAGATCTACACTGAAGCTTTCTTT. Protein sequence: CATSDLGQIYTEAFF.

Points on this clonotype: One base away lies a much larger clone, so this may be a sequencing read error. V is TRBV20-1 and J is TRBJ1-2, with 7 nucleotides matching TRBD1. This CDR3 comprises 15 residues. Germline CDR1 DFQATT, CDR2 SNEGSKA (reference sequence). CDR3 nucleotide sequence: TGCAGTGGGTGGTCCCAGGGGGATCGTAACTTTGGCTACACCTTC. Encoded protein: CSGWSQGDRNFGYTF.